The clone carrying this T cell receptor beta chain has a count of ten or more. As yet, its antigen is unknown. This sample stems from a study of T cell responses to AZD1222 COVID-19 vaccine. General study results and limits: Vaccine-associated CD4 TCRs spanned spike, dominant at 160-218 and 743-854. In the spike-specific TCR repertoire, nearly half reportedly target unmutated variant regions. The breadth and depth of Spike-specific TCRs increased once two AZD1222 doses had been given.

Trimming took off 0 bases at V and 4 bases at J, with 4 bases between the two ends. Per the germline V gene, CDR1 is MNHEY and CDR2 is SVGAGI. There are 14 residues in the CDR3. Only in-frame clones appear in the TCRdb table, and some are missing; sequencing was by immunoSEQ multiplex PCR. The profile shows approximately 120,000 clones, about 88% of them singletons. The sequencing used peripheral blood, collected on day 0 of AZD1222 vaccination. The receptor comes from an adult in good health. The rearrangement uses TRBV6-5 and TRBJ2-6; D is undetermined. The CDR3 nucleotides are TGTGCCAGCAGTTACTCGCACGGGGCCAACGTCCTGACTTTC. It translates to CASSYSHGANVLTF.